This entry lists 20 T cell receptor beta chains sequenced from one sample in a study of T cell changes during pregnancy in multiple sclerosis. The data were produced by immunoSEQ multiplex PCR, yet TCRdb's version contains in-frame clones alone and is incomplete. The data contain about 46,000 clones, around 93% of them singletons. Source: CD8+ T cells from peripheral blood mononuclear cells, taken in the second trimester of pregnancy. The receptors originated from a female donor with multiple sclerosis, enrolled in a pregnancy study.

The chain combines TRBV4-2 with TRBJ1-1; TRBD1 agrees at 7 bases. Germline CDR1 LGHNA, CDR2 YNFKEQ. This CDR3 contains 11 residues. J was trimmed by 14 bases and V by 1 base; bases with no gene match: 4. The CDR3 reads CASSQGDRAFF. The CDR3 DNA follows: TGTGCCAGCAGCCAAGGAGACAGGGCCTTCTTT.

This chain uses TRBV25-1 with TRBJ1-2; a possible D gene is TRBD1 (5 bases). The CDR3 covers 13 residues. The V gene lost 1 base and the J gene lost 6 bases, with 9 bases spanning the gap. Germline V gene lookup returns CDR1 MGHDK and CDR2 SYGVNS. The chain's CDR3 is CASSESGYHGYTF. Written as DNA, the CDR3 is TGTGCCAGCAGTGAATCAGGGTATCATGGCTACACCTTC.

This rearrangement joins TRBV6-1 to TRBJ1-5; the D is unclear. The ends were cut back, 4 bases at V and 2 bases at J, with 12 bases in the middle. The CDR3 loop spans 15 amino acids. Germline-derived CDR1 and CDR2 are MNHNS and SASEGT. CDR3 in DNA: TGTGCCAGCAGTGTGGGTGACGGGGGCAATCAGCCCCAGCATTTT. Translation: CASSVGDGGNQPQHF.

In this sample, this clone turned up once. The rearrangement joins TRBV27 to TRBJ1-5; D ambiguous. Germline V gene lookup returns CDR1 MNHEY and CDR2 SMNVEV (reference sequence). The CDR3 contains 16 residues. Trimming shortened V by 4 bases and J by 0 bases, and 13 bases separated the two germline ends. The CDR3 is CASSSTGGFSNQPQHF. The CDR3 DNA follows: TGTGCCAGCAGTTCCACCGGAGGTTTTAGCAATCAGCCCCAGCATTTT.

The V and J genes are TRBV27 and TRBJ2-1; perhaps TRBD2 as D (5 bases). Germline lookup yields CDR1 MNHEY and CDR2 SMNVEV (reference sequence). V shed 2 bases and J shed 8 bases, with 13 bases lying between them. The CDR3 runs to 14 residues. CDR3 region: CASSLLGGWDEQFF. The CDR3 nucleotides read TGTGCCAGCAGTTTACTAGGAGGTTGGGATGAGCAGTTCTTC.

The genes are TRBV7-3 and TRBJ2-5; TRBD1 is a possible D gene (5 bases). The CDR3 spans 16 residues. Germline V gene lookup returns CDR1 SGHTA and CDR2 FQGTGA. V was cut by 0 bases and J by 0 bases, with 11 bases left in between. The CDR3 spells CASSLTGAPYQETQYF. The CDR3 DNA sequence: TGTGCCAGCAGCTTAACAGGGGCTCCGTACCAAGAGACCCAGTACTTC.

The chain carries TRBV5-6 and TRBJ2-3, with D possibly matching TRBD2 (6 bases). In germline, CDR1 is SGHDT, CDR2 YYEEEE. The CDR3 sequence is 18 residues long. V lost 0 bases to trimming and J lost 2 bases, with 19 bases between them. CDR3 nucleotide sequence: TGTGCCAGCAGCTTGGGGGACTTACAGGCCCCTTACACAGATACGCAGTATTTT. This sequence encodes CASSLGDLQAPYTDTQYF.

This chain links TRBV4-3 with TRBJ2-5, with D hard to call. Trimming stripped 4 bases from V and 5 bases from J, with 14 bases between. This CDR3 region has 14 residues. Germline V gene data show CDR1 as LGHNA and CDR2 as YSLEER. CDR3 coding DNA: TGCGCCAGCAGCCCCCGAGGATGGCAGGAGACCCAGTACTTC. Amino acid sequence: CASSPRGWQETQYF.

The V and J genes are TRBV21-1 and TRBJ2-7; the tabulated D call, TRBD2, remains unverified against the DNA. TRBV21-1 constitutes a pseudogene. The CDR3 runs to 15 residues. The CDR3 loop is CASRRVDPDRGEQYF. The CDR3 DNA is TGTGCCAGCAGAAGGGTGGACCCCGATCGGGGCGAGCAGTACTTC.

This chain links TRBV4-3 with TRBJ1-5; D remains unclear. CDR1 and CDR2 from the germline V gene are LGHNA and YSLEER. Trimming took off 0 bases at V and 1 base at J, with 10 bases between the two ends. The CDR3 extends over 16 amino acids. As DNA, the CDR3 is TGCGCCAGCAGCCAAGATCTGGGCGGGAGCAATCAGCCCCAGCATTTT. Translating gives CASSQDLGGSNQPQHF.

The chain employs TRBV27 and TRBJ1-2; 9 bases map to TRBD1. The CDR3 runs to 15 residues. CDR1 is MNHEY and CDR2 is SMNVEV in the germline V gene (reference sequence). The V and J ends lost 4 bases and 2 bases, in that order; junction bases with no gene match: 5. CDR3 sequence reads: CASSSLQGANYGYTF. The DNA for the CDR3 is TGTGCCAGCAGTTCGTTACAGGGGGCCAACTATGGCTACACCTTC.

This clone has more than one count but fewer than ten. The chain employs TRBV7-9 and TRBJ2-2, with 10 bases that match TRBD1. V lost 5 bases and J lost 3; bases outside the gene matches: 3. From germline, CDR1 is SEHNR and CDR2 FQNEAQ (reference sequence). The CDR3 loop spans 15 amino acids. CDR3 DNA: TGTGCCAGCAGCCCGGGGACAGGGGACACCGGGGAGCTGTTTTTT. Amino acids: CASSPGTGDTGELFF.

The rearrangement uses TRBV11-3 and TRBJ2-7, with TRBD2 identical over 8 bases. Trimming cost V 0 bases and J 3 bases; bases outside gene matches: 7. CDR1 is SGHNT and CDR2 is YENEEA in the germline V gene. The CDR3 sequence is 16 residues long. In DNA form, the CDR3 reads TGTGCCAGCAGCTTAGATCCCGGGAGGGGGAGCTACGAGCAGTACTTC. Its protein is CASSLDPGRGSYEQYF.

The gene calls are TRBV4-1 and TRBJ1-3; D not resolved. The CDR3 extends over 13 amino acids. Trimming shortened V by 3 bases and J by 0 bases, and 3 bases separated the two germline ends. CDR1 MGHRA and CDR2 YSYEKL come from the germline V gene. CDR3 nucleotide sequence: TGCGCCAGCAGCCAGAGCTCTGGAAACACCATATATTTT. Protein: CASSQSSGNTIYF.

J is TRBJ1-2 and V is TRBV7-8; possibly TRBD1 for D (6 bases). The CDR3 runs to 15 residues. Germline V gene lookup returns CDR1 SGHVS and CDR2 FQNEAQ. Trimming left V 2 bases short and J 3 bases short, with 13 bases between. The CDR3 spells CASSLSAGDYYGYTF. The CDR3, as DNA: TGTGCCAGCAGCTTATCGGCAGGGGATTACTATGGCTACACCTTC.

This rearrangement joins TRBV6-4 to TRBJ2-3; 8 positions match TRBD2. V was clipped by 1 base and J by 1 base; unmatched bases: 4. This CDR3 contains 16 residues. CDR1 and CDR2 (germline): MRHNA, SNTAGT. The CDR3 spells CASSDLSGGGTDTQYF. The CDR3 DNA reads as TGTGCCAGCAGTGACTTGAGCGGGGGCGGCACAGATACGCAGTATTTT.

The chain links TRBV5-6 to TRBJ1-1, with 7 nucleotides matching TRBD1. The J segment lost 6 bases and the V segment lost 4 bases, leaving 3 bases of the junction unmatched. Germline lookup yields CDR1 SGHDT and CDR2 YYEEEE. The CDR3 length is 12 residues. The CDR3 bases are TGTGCCAGCAGCGAGGGGGCGGCTGAAGCTTTCTTT. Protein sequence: CASSEGAAEAFF.

Here the CDR3 reads CASSYPTGGNTEAFF. CDR3 sequence (DNA): TGTGCCAGCAGTTATCCAACGGGAGGGAACACTGAAGCTTTCTTT. The chain uses TRBV6-6 and TRBJ1-1; D uncertain. The CDR3 sequence is 15 residues long. CDR1 is MNHNY and CDR2 is SVGAGI in the germline V gene (reference sequence). Trimming shortened V by 3 bases and J by 1 base, and 12 bases separated the two germline ends.

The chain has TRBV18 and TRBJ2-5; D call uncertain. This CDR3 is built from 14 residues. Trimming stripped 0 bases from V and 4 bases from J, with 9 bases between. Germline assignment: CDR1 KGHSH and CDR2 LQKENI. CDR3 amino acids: CASSPPRAPETQYF. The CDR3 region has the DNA TGTGCCAGCTCACCACCTAGAGCCCCAGAGACCCAGTACTTC.

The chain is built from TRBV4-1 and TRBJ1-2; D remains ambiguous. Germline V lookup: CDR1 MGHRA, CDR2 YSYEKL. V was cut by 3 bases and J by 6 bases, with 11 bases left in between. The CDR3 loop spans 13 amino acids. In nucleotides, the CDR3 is TGCGCCAGCAGCCAGATGGGAGGAGATGGCTACACCTTC. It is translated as CASSQMGGDGYTF.